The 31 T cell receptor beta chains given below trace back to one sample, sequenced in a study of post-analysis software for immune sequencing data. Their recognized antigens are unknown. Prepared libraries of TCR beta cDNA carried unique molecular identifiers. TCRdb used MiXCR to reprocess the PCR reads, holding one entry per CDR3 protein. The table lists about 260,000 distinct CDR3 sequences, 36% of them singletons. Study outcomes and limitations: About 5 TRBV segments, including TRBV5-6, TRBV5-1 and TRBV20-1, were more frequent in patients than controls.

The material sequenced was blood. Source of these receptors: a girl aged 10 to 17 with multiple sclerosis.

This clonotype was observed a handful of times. The chain's CDR3 is CASSYRGNNNEQFF. The CDR3 region has the DNA TGTGCCAGCAGCTACCGGGGGAACAACAATGAGCAGTTCTTC. The chain uses TRBV7-2 and TRBJ2-1; possibly TRBD2 for D (6 bases). In germline, CDR1 is SGHTA, CDR2 FQGNSA. V dropped 4 bases and J dropped 5 bases, with 12 bases sitting between them. The CDR3 length is 14 residues.

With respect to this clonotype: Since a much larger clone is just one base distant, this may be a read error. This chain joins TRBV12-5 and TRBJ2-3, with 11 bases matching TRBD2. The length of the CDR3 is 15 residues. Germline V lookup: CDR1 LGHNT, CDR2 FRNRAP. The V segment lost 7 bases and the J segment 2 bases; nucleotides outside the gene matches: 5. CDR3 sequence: CASVGGLAVTDTQYF. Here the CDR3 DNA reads TGTGCTAGTGTTGGGGGACTAGCGGTCACAGATACGCAGTATTTT. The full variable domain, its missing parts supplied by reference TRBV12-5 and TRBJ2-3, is DARVTQTPRHKVTEMGQEVTMRCQPILGHNTVFWYRQTMMQGLELLAYFRNRAPLDDSGMPKDRFSAEMPDATLATLKIQPSEPRDSAVYFCASVGGLAVTDTQYFGPGTRLTVL.

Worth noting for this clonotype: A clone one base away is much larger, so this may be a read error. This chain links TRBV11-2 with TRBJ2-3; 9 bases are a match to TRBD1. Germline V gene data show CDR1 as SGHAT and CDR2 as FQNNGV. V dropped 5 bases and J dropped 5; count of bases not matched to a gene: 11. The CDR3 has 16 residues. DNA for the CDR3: TGTGCCAGCAGCGTCCGCCGGGACAGGGTGAGAGATACGCAGTATTTT. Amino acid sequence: CASSVRRDRVRDTQYF.

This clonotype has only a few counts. In DNA, the CDR3 is TGTGCCAGCAGCCAACGGGGGGGTCAGCCCCAGCATTTT. It yields the protein CASSQRGGQPQHF. The chain employs TRBV3-1 and TRBJ1-5, with D perhaps matching TRBD1 (5 bases). The V gene's germline CDR1 is LGHDT and CDR2 YNNKEL (reference sequence). The V end was cut by 2 bases, the J end by 6 bases, with 8 bases between. The CDR3 length is 13 residues.

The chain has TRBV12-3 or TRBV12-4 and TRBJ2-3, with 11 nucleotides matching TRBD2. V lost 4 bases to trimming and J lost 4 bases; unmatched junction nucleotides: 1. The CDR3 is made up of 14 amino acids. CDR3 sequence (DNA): TGTGCCAGCAGTTCTAGCGGGAGGTCAGATACGCAGTATTTT. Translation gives CASSSSGRSDTQYF.

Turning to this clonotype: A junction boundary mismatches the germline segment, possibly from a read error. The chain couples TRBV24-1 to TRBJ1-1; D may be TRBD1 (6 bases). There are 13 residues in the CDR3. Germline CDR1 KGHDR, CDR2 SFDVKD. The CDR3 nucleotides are TGTGCCACCGGTGATGGGTGGCGGGGGCCAGCTTTCTTT. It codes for CATGDGWRGPAFF.

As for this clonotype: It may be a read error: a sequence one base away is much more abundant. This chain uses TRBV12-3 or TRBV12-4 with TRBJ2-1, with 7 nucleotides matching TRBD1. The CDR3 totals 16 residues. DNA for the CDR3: TGTACCAGCACCCTGGGACAGCGGAAGTTCTACAATGAGCAGTTCTTC. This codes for CTSTLGQRKFYNEQFF.

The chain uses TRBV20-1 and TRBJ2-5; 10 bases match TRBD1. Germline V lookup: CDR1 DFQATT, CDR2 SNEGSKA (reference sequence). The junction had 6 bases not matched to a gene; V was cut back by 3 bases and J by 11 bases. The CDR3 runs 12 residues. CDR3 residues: CSARGDRGKQYF. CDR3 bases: TGCAGTGCTAGGGGGGACAGGGGAAAGCAGTACTTC.

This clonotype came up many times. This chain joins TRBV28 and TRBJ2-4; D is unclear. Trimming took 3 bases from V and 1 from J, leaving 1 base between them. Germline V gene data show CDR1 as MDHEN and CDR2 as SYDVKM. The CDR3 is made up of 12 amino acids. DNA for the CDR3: TGTGCCAGCAGTTTGGCCAAAAACATTCAGTACTTC. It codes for CASSLAKNIQYF.

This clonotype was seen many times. The CDR3 DNA reads TGTGCCAGCAGCTCACTAGCGGTTGAGCAGTTCTTC. Translating gives CASSSLAVEQFF. The chain links TRBV7-2 to TRBJ2-1, with 8 bases lining up with TRBD2. Germline CDR1 is SGHTA and CDR2 is FQGNSA. V shed 4 bases and J 9 bases; nucleotides not matched to a gene: 2. The CDR3 loop spans 12 amino acids.

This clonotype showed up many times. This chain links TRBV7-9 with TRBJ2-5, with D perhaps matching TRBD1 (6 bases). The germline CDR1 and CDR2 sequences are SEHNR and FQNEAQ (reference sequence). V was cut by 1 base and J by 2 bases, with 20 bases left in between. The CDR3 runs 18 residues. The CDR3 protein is CASSLGGSVGHIQETQYF. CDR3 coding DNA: TGTGCCAGCAGCTTAGGAGGTTCGGTGGGACACATACAAGAGACCCAGTACTTC.

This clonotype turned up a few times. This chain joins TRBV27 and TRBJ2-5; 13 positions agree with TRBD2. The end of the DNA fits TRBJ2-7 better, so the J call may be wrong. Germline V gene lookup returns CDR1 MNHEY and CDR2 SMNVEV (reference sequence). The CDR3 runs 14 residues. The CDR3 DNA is TGTGCCAGCAGTTTCGGACTAGCGGGAGACGAGCAGTACTTC. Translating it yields CASSFGLAGDEQYF.

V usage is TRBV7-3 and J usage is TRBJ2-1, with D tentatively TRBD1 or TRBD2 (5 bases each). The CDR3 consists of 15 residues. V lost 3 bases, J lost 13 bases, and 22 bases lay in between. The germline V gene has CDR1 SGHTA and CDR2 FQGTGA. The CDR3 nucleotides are TGTGCCAGCAGCTTTGGGGGAACGCCTCAAGAGACCCAGTTCTTC. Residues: CASSFGGTPQETQFF.

The CDR3, as DNA: TGTGCCAGCAGCCTTTGGGACAGCGCTGGAAACACCATATATTTT. Residues: CASSLWDSAGNTIYF. The chain carries TRBV7-9 and TRBJ1-3, with 7 bases matching TRBD1. V shed 5 bases, J shed 2 bases, and the junction held 6 bases outside the gene matches. The CDR3 is 15 amino acids. The germline V gene encodes CDR1 SEHNR and CDR2 FQNEAQ (reference sequence).

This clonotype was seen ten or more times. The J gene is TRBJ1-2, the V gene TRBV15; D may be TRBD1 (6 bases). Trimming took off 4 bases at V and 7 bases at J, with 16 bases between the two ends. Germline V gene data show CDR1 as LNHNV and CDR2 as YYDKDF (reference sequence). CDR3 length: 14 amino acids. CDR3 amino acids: CATSITDRGCGYTF. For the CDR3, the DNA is TGTGCCACCAGCATAACTGATAGGGGGTGTGGCTACACCTTC.

CDR3 loop: CASRPYKHSNQPQHF. The CDR3 DNA reads TGTGCCAGCAGGCCCTACAAGCATAGCAATCAGCCCCAGCATTTT. The chain uses TRBV28 and TRBJ1-5; D is undetermined. CDR1 MDHEN and CDR2 SYDVKM come from the germline V gene. V lost 6 bases, J lost 0 bases, and 12 bases lay in between. The CDR3 is made up of 15 amino acids.

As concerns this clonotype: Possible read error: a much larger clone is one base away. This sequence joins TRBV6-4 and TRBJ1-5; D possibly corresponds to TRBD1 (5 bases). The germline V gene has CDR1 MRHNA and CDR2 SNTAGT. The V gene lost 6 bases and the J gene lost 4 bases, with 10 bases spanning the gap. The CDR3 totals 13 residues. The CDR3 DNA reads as TGTGCCAGCAGGGAGGGGTATAATCAGCCCCAGCATTTT. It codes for CASREGYNQPQHF.

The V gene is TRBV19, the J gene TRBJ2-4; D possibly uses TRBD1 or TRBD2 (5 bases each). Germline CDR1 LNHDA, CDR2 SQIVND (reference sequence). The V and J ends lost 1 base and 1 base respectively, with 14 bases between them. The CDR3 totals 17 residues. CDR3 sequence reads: CASSIGRSGTAKNIQYF. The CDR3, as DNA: TGTGCCAGTAGTATAGGAAGGTCGGGGACGGCCAAAAACATTCAGTACTTC. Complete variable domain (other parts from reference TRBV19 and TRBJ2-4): DGGITQSPKYLFRKEGQNVTLSCEQNLNHDAMYWYRQDPGQGLRLIYYSQIVNDFQKGDIAEGYSVSREKKESFPLTVTSAQKNPTAFYLCASSIGRSGTAKNIQYFGAGTRLSVL.

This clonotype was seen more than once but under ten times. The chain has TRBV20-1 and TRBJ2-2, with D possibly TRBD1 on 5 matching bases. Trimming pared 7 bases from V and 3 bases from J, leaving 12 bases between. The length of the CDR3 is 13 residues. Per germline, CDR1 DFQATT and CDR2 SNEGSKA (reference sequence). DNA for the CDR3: TGCAGTGTGACAGCCGACTACACCGGGGAGCTGTTTTTT. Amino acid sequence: CSVTADYTGELFF.

The CDR3: CASSLPLGRARGDTQYF. Here the CDR3 DNA reads TGTGCCAGCAGCTTGCCCCTGGGGAGGGCCCGGGGAGATACGCAGTATTTT. This chain joins TRBV5-6 and TRBJ2-3, with 7 bases aligning to TRBD2. Germline-derived CDR1 and CDR2 are SGHDT and YYEEEE. Germline trimming cut 1 base from V and 5 bases from J; bases unmatched to any gene: 13. The CDR3 has 17 residues.

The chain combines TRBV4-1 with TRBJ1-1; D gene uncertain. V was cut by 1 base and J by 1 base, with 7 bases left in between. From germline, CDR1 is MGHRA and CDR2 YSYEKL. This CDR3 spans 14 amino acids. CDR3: CASSQVAGNTEAFF. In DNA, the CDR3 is TGCGCCAGCAGCCAAGTGGCCGGGAACACTGAAGCTTTCTTT.

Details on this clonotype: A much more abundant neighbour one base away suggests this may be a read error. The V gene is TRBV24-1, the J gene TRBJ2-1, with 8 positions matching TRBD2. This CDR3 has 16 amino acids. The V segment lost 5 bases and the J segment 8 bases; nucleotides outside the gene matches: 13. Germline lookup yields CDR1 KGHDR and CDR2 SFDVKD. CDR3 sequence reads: CATSGSTGTRCYEQFF. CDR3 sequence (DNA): TGTGCCACCAGTGGTTCAACCGGGACTAGGTGTTATGAGCAGTTCTTC.

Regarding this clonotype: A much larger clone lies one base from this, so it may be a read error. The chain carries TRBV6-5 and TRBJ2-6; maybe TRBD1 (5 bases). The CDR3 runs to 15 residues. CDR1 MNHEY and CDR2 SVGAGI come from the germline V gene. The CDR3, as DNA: TGTGCCAGCAGCCCCGCGGCTACTGGGGCCGACGTCCTGACTTTC. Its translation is CASSPAATGADVLTF.

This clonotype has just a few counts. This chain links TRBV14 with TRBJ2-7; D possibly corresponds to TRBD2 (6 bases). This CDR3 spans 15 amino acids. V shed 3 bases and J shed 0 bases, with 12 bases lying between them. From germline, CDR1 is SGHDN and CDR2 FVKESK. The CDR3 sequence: CASSQGDLTSYEQYF. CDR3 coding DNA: TGTGCCAGCAGCCAGGGGGACTTGACCTCCTACGAGCAGTACTTC.

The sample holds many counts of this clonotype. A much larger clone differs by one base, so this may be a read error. In nucleotides, the CDR3 is TGTGCCAGCAGTTACTCGGGCGTGCAGTACTTC. Residues: CASSYSGVQYF. This chain links TRBV6-6 with TRBJ2-7; D is undetermined. The CDR3 runs to 11 residues. CDR1 is MNHNY, CDR2 SVGAGI, per germline (reference sequence). V was cut by 0 bases and J by 9 bases, with 6 bases left in between.

The CDR3 here is CASSPEGGVADTQYF. DNA for the CDR3: TGTGCCAGCAGCCCCGAGGGCGGGGTGGCAGATACGCAGTATTTT. V and J are TRBV7-2 and TRBJ2-3; a weak D match, TRBD2 (6 bases). From germline, CDR1 is SGHTA and CDR2 FQGNSA. This CDR3 contains 15 residues. Between the trimmed V and J ends, which lost 5 bases and 4 bases, there was a span of 16 bases.

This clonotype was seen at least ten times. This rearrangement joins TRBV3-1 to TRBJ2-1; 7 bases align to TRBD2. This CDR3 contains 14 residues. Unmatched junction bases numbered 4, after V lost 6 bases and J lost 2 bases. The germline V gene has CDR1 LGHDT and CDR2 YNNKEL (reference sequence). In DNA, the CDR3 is TGTGCCAGCAGTCCAAGCGGGACCTACAATGAGCAGTTCTTC. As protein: CASSPSGTYNEQFF.

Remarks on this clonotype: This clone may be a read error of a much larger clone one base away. CDR3 nucleotides: TGTGCCAGCAAGGGGACAGGGAATCCACCCCTCCACTTT. Protein: CASKGTGNPPLHF. The gene calls are TRBV12-3 or TRBV12-4 and TRBJ1-6; 9 bases are shared with TRBD1. There are 13 residues in the CDR3. The junction had 6 bases not matched to a gene; V was cut back by 7 bases and J by 11 bases.

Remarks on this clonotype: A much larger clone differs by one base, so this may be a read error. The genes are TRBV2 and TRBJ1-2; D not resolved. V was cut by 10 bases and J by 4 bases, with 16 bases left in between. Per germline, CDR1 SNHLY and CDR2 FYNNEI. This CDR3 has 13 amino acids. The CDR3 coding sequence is TGTGCCAACAGCGAAGCCCAGTCCTATGGCTACACCTTC. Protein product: CANSEAQSYGYTF.

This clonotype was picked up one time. The CDR3 DNA follows: TGTGCCAGTAGTACCCGGGGACTAGCGGCCTACAATGAGCAGTTCTTC. Its translation: CASSTRGLAAYNEQFF. V and J are TRBV19 and TRBJ2-1, with TRBD2 matching 11 bases. The germline V gene has CDR1 LNHDA and CDR2 SQIVND (reference sequence). The V gene end was trimmed by 4 bases and the J gene end by 2 bases; junction bases not matched to a gene: 4. This CDR3 has 16 residues. The full variable domain, in which reference TRBV19 and TRBJ2-1 provide the parts outside the CDR3, is DGGITQSPKYLFRKEGQNVTLSCEQNLNHDAMYWYRQDPGQGLRLIYYSQIVNDFQKGDIAEGYSVSREKKESFPLTVTSAQKNPTAFYLCASSTRGLAAYNEQFFGPGTRLTVL.

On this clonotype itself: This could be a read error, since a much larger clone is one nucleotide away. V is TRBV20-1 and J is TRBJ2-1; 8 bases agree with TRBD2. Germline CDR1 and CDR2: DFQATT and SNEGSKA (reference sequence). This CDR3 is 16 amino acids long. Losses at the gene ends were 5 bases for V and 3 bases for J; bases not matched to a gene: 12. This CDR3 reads CSAGSQAGEFYNEQFF. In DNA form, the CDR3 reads TGCAGTGCTGGATCCCAAGCGGGAGAATTCTACAATGAGCAGTTCTTC.